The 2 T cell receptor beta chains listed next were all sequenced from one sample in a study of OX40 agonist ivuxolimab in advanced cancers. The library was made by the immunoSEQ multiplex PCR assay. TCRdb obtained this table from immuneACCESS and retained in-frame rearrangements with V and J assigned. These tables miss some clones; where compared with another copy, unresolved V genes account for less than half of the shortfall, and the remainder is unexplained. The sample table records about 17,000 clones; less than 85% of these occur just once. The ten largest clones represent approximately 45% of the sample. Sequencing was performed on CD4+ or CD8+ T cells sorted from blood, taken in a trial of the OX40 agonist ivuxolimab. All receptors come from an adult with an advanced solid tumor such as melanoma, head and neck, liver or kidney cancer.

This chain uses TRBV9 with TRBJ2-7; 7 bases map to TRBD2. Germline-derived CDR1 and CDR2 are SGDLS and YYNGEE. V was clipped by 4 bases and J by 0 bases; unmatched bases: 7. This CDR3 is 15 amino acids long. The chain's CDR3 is CASSRSGTSSYEQYF. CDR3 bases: TGTGCCAGCAGCCGAAGCGGGACCAGCTCCTACGAGCAGTACTTC. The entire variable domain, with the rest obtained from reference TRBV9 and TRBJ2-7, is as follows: DSGVTQTPKHLITATGQRVTLRCSPRSGDLSVYWYQQSLDQGLQFLIQYYNGEERAKGNILERFSAQQFPDLHSELNLSSLELGDSALYFCASSRSGTSSYEQYFGPGTRLTVT.

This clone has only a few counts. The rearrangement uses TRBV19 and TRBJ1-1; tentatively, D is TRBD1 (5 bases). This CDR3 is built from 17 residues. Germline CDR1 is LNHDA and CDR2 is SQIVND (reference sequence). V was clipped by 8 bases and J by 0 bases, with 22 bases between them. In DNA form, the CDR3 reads TGTGCCAGTCGGGAAGAGGGATTCGGGGGGATGAACACTGAAGCTTTCTTT. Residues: CASREEGFGGMNTEAFF.